This entry concerns a single TCR beta chain. Its antigen is not identified. The sample comes from a study of T-cell memory formation after mild COVID-19. Study details: Largely donor-specific TCR clusters were found.

TCRdb independently ran MiXCR on the 5' RACE reads; one entry per CDR3 protein. The table has around 180,000 distinct CDR3 sequences, approximately 16% seen once. The ends were cut back, 6 bases at V and 2 bases at J, with 8 bases in the middle. Germline-derived CDR1 and CDR2 are SGHDN and FVKESK. The CDR3 contains 14 residues. Findings of the study overall: Later expanders leaned toward CD4+, whereas clones contracting from day 15 to 85 were balanced CD4/CD8. Pre-infection memory held some responding clones, suggesting pre-existing cross-reactive T cells responded.

The TCR sequence derives from an adult woman who had mild COVID-19 (a few samples of this study predate the infection). Cell type and time point are not known. The material sequenced was PBMCs or a T cell subset sorted from them (not recorded which). This rearrangement joins TRBV14 to TRBJ1-6; D ambiguous. CDR3: CASRTDTYNSPLHF. The CDR3 DNA reads as TGTGCCAGCAGGACGGATACCTATAATTCACCCCTCCACTTT.